The rows below give T cell receptor beta chains drawn from one sample of a study of shared clonotypes between healthy human individuals. Some clones are missing from TCRdb's copy, which holds only in-frame ones; the method was immunoSEQ multiplex PCR. The table lists 1,500,000 or so clones, approximately 97% of them singletons. Sequencing was done on a sample of naive CD4+ T cells sorted from blood. These receptors were collected from a man aged 30 to 45 in good health. Each CDR3 is given with its conserved first and last residue. The order of the fields is D gene, clone size, J gene, V gene, CDR3 DNA, CDR3 protein. A D gene is named only where the DNA matches it firmly. Some rows have no size entry. The others give once, few or many, or a class for an expanded clone.

D: .
size: .
J: TRBJ1-5
V: TRBV6-1
DNA: TGTGCCAGCAGTGACAGGGCCAATCAGCCCCAGCATTTT
CDR3: CASSDRANQPQHF

D: .
size: .
J: TRBJ1-1
V: TRBV13
DNA: TGTGCCAGCAGCAGATACAGGGTACCTGAAGCTTTCTTT
CDR3: CASSRYRVPEAFF

D: TRBD2
size: once
J: TRBJ2-7
V: TRBV5-4
DNA: TGTGCCAGCAGTCAAAGCTCGGGACTAGCAGCCTACGAGCAGTACTTC
CDR3: CASSQSSGLAAYEQYF

D: TRBD1
size: .
J: TRBJ2-4
V: TRBV2
DNA: TGTGCCAGCTTAGGGACAGTAGCCAAAAACATTCAGTACTTC
CDR3: CASLGTVAKNIQYF

D: TRBD1
size: .
J: TRBJ2-2
V: TRBV7-9
DNA: TGTGCCAGCAGCTCCGGGACAGTTCCCGGGGAGCTGTTTTTT
CDR3: CASSSGTVPGELFF

D: .
size: .
J: TRBJ2-2
V: TRBV9
DNA: TGTGCCAGCAGCGTACGACAGGATGCCGGGGAGCTGTTTTTT
CDR3: CASSVRQDAGELFF

D: .
size: .
J: TRBJ1-4
V: TRBV27
DNA: TGTGCCAGCAGGTCCGGACAGTTTGGATCCGAAAAACTGTTTTTT
CDR3: CASRSGQFGSEKLFF

D: TRBD1
size: .
J: TRBJ2-1
V: TRBV6-5
DNA: TGTGCCAGCAGTTACTCGGGGACAGCTTACAATGAGCAGTTCTTC
CDR3: CASSYSGTAYNEQFF

D: .
size: .
J: TRBJ2-7
V: TRBV18
DNA: TGTGCCAGCTCACCAAAGTCCACCTACGAGCAGTACTTC
CDR3: CASSPKSTYEQYF

D: .
size: .
J: TRBJ2-7
V: TRBV7-9
DNA: TGTGCCAGCAGCTTGAGAGTCTCCTACGAGCAGTACTTC
CDR3: CASSLRVSYEQYF

D: TRBD2
size: once
J: TRBJ2-7
V: TRBV16
DNA: TGTGCCAGCAGCCTGCGACTAGCGGCGAACTCCTACGAGCAGTACTTC
CDR3: CASSLRLAANSYEQYF

D: TRBD1
size: .
J: TRBJ2-5
V: TRBV28
DNA: TGTGCCAGCAGTTTAATCGGACAGGGATGGACCCAGTACTTC
CDR3: CASSLIGQGWTQYF

D: TRBD2
size: .
J: TRBJ2-5
V: TRBV10-2
DNA: TGCGCCAGCAGTGACTTCCCGGGACTAGCGTTGGAAGAGACCCAGTACTTC
CDR3: CASSDFPGLALEETQYF

D: .
size: .
J: TRBJ2-5
V: TRBV27
DNA: TGTGCCAGCAGTTTATTTGGGCCCCAAGAGACCCAGTACTTC
CDR3: CASSLFGPQETQYF

D: .
size: .
J: TRBJ2-1
V: TRBV5-4
DNA: TGTGCCAGCAGCTCAGATGCTGACAGCTTCGACAATGAGCAGTTCTTC
CDR3: CASSSDADSFDNEQFF

D: .
size: few
J: TRBJ1-5
V: TRBV28
DNA: TGTGCCAGCAGTTCCAATCGGGCCCAGCATTTT
CDR3: CASSSNRAQHF

D: .
size: .
J: TRBJ1-2
V: TRBV28
DNA: TGTGCCAGCATTCAGAGAGGACAGCTTGACTACACCTTC
CDR3: CASIQRGQLDYTF

D: .
size: .
J: TRBJ2-4
V: TRBV29-1
DNA: TGCAGCGTTGAAGATCTTCAAGGGCCGAGGGCCAAAAACATTCAGTACTTC
CDR3: CSVEDLQGPRAKNIQYF

D: .
size: .
J: TRBJ2-7
V: TRBV18
DNA: TGTGCCAGCTCACCAATTCCGGGGAGCAACGAGCAGTACTTC
CDR3: CASSPIPGSNEQYF

D: .
size: .
J: TRBJ1-2
V: TRBV14
DNA: TGTGCCAGCAGCCAAGAAATGGAGGGAGTCGGCTACACCTTC
CDR3: CASSQEMEGVGYTF

D: .
size: .
J: TRBJ2-3
V: TRBV7-9
DNA: TGTGGCGTGGCGGCGGGGTCCACAGATACGCAGTATTTT
CDR3: CGVAAGSTDTQYF

D: .
size: .
J: TRBJ1-4
V: TRBV29-1
DNA: TGCAGCGTTTTCCCGGGGGGGGGAAAACTGTTTTTT
CDR3: CSVFPGGGKLFF

D: TRBD1
size: .
J: TRBJ2-1
V: TRBV6-1
DNA: TGTGCCAGCAGCCTGACAGGGACCTACAATGAGCAGTTCTTC
CDR3: CASSLTGTYNEQFF

D: .
size: .
J: TRBJ2-7
V: TRBV30
DNA: TGTGCCTGGAGTACCTCAACAGGGAAGTCCTACGAGCAGTACTTC
CDR3: CAWSTSTGKSYEQYF

D: TRBD2
size: once
J: TRBJ2-2
V: TRBV28
DNA: TGTGCCAGCAGTCCCCCACGACTAGCGGGAGACACCGGGGAGCTGTTTTTT
CDR3: CASSPPRLAGDTGELFF

D: TRBD2
size: .
J: TRBJ2-3
V: TRBV6-6
DNA: TGTGCCAGCAGTTACGCGGGACTAGCGGGCACAGATACGCAGTATTTT
CDR3: CASSYAGLAGTDTQYF

D: TRBD2
size: .
J: TRBJ2-1
V: TRBV10-3
DNA: TGTGCCATCAGTGAGTCGTACAGCCATTTAGCGGGGTCTCGCAATGAGCAGTTCTTC
CDR3: CAISESYSHLAGSRNEQFF

D: TRBD1
size: .
J: TRBJ2-5
V: TRBV4-3
DNA: TGCGCCAGCAGCCAGTATCCGGGACAGGGTCGGGTCGAGACCCAGTACTTC
CDR3: CASSQYPGQGRVETQYF

D: TRBD2
size: .
J: TRBJ2-2
V: TRBV2
DNA: TGTGCCAGCAGTGCAACTAGCGGGAGCGGCGGGGAGCTGTTTTTT
CDR3: CASSATSGSGGELFF

D: .
size: .
J: TRBJ1-2
V: TRBV11-2
DNA: TGTGCCAGCAGCTTAGGGTCAGGGGAGGGTGGCTACACCTTC
CDR3: CASSLGSGEGGYTF

D: .
size: .
J: TRBJ2-1
V: TRBV6-5
DNA: TGTGCCAGCCGAGGGGGGGTCCTCATAGACAATGAGCAGTTCTTC
CDR3: CASRGGVLIDNEQFF

D: .
size: .
J: TRBJ2-7
V: TRBV13
DNA: TGTGCCAGCAGCCGTCGGGGAAGCGGGCGGAGCTCCTACGAGCAGTACTTC
CDR3: CASSRRGSGRSSYEQYF

D: TRBD1
size: .
J: TRBJ2-1
V: TRBV2
DNA: TGTGCCAGCAGAAAAGGACAGGGGGCTTGGGATGAGCAGTTCTTC
CDR3: CASRKGQGAWDEQFF

D: .
size: few
J: TRBJ2-5
V: TRBV10-1
DNA: TGCGCCAGCAGTGAGGGGATAGAAGAGACCCAGTACTTC
CDR3: CASSEGIEETQYF

D: .
size: .
J: TRBJ2-2
V: TRBV19
DNA: TGTGCCAGTAGTATGTCGGGGAGGACCGGGGAGCTGTTTTTT
CDR3: CASSMSGRTGELFF

D: .
size: .
J: TRBJ2-5
V: TRBV15
DNA: TGTGCCACCAGCAGAGAGAACCCGGAGACCCAGTACTTC
CDR3: CATSRENPETQYF

D: TRBD1
size: .
J: TRBJ1-1
V: TRBV5-8
DNA: TGTGCCAGCAGCCTCGGGACAGGAAGATCTGAAGCTTTCTTT
CDR3: CASSLGTGRSEAFF